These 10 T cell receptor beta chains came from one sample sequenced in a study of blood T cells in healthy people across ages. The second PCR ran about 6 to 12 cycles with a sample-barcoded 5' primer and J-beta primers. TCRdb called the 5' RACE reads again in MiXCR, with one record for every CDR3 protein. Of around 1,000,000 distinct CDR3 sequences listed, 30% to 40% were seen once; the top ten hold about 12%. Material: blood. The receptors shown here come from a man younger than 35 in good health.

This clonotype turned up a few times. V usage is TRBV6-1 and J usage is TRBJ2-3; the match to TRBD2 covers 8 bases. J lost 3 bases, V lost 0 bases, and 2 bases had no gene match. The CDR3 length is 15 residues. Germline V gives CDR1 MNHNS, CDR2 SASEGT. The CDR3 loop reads CASSEASGETDTQYF. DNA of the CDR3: TGTGCCAGCAGTGAAGCTAGCGGGGAGACAGATACGCAGTATTTT.

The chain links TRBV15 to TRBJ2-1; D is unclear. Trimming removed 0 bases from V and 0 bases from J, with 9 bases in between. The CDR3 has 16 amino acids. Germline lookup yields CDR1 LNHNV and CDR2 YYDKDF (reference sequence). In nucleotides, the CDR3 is TGTGCCACCAGCAGAGACCCAGGAAACTCCTACAATGAGCAGTTCTTC. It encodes CATSRDPGNSYNEQFF.

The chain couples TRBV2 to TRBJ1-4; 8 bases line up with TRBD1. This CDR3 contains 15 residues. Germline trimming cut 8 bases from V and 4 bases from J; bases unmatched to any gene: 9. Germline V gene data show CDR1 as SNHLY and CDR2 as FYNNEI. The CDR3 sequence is CASGRPDRGNEKLFF. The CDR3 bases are TGTGCCAGCGGACGCCCCGACAGGGGTAATGAAAAACTGTTTTTT.

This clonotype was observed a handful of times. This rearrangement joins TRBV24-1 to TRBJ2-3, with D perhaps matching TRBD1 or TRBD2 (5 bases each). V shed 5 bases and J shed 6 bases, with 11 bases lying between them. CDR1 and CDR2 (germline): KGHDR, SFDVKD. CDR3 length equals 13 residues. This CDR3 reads CATSGIGADTQYF. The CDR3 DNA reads TGTGCCACCAGTGGGATCGGGGCGGATACGCAGTATTTT.

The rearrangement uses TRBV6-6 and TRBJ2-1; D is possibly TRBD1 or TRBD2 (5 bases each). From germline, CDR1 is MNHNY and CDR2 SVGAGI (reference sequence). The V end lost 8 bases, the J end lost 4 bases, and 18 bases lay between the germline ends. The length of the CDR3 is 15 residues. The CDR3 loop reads CASQTLGVSYNEQFF. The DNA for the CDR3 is TGTGCCAGCCAAACCTTGGGGGTATCTTACAATGAGCAGTTCTTC.

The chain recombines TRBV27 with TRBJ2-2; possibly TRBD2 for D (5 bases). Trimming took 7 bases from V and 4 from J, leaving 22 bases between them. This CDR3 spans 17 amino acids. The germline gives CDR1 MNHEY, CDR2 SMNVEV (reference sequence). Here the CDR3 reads CASTPRGFRITTGELFF. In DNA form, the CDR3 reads TGTGCCAGCACCCCTCGAGGGTTCCGTATAACCACCGGGGAGCTGTTTTTT.

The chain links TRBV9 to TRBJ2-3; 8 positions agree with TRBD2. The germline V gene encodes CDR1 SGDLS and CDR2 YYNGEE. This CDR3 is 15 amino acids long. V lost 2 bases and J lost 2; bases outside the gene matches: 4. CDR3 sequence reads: CASSVVAGYTDTQYF. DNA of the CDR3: TGTGCCAGCAGCGTGGTAGCGGGGTACACAGATACGCAGTATTTT. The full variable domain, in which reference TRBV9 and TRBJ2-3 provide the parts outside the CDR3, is DSGVTQTPKHLITATGQRVTLRCSPRSGDLSVYWYQQSLDQGLQFLIQYYNGEERAKGNILERFSAQQFPDLHSELNLSSLELGDSALYFCASSVVAGYTDTQYFGPGTRLTVL.

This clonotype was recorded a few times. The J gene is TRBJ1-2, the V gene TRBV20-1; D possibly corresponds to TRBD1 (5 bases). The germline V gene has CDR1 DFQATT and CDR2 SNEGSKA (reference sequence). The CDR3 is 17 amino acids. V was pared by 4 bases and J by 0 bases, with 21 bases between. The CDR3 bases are TGCAGTGCTACCGCCAACGAGCAGGGAGAAGCTAACTATGGCTACACCTTC. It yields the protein CSATANEQGEANYGYTF.

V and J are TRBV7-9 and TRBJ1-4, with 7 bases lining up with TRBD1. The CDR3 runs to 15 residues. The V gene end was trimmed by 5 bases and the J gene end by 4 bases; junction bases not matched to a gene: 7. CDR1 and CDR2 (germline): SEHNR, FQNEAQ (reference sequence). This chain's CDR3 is CASSQTTGFNEKLFF. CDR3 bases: TGTGCCAGCAGCCAAACGACAGGGTTTAATGAAAAACTGTTTTTT.

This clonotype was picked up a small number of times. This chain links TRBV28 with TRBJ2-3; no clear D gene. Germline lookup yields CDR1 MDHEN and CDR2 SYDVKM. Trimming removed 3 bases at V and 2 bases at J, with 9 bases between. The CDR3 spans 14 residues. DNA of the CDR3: TGTGCCAGCAGTTTCCCGACTTACACAGATACGCAGTATTTT. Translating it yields CASSFPTYTDTQYF. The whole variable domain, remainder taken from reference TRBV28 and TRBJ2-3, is DVKVTQSSRYLVKRTGEKVFLECVQDMDHENMFWYRQDPGLGLRLIYFSYDVKMKEKGDIPEGYSVSREKKERFSLILESASTNQTSMYLCASSFPTYTDTQYFGPGTRLTVL.